This section outlines one T cell receptor beta chain sequence together with its context. It was cDNA, reverse transcribed from extracted RNA, that served as the sequencing template. TCRdb keeps only in-frame clones here, not all; method: immunoSEQ multiplex PCR. The repertoire holds 170,000 or so clones, with approximately 62% as singletons. The V end lost 2 bases, the J end lost 8 bases, and 10 bases lay between the germline ends. Germline V lookup: CDR1 SEHNR, CDR2 FQNEAQ (reference sequence). CDR3 length: 14 residues. The sample is drawn from a study of CD8+ T cells in alopecia areata. Background on the study: Patients in the study were on tofacitinib for 6 to 18 months, then off it for 6 months.

Here the sequenced sample was CD4+ T cells sorted from blood, taken at week 0. V gene TRBV7-9 combines with J gene TRBJ1-6, with D possibly TRBD1 on 5 matching bases. This sequence originates from a human donor with alopecia areata. The DNA for the CDR3 is TGTGCCAGCAGCTTATTTGACAGAGATTCACCCCTCCACTTT. The encoded protein is CASSLFDRDSPLHF.